This is a list of T cell receptor beta chains from one sample in a study of shared clonotypes between healthy human individuals. Sequenced by immunoSEQ multiplex PCR; TCRdb stores in-frame clones only, minus some. The table has about 2,500,000 clones, just over 90% seen once; the top ten hold 0.11% to 0.15%. Input material: naive CD4+ T cells sorted from blood. All receptors derive from a man aged 18 to 29 in good health. Both conserved end residues are part of each CDR3. Each record gives: clone size, V gene, D gene, J gene, CDR3 protein, CDR3 DNA. A D gene is named only where the DNA matches it firmly. Rows may omit the clone size; those that give it use once, few, many or a size class.

>NA|TRBV7-2|TRBD1|TRBJ2-1
CASGTGGRRARGDEQFF
TGTGCCAGCGGTACAGGGGGTCGACGGGCCCGAGGAGATGAGCAGTTCTTC
>once|TRBV5-1|NA|TRBJ2-7
CASSRGADQSYEQYF
TGCGCCAGCAGCCGGGGAGCGGATCAAAGCTACGAGCAGTACTTC
>NA|TRBV6-5|TRBD1|TRBJ1-6
CASRSGQVDNSPLHF
TGTGCCAGCAGATCCGGACAGGTAGACAATTCACCCCTCCACTTT
>once|TRBV11-2|NA|TRBJ1-3
CASSLGTPPAGNTIYF
TGTGCCAGCAGCTTAGGTACCCCTCCCGCAGGAAACACCATATATTTT
>once|TRBV21-1|NA|TRBJ2-3
CASPRGVSSTDTQYF
TGTGCCAGCCCCCGGGGCGTCTCTAGCACAGATACGCAGTATTTT
>NA|TRBV10-1|TRBD2|TRBJ2-7
CASSSTSGSSYEQYF
TGCGCCAGCAGTTCGACTAGCGGGAGTTCCTACGAGCAGTACTTC
>NA|TRBV19|NA|TRBJ2-3
CASSPPEGYTDTQYF
TGTGCCAGTAGCCCCCCCGAGGGGTACACAGATACGCAGTATTTT
>NA|TRBV5-6|TRBD2|TRBJ2-3
CASSLDGTSLTDTQYF
TGTGCCAGCAGCTTGGACGGGACTAGCCTAACAGATACGCAGTATTTT
>NA|TRBV6-5|NA|TRBJ1-6
CASSNGIPLHF
TGTGCCAGCAGTAATGGGATCCCCCTCCACTTT
>NA|TRBV19|TRBD2|TRBJ2-1
CASREGLAENNEQFF
TGTGCCAGTAGAGAGGGACTAGCGGAAAACAATGAGCAGTTCTTC
>NA|TRBV5-4|TRBD2|TRBJ2-7
CASSSGTSGGNFYEQYF
TGTGCCAGCAGCTCCGGGACTAGCGGGGGGAACTTCTACGAGCAGTACTTC
>NA|TRBV18|NA|TRBJ1-5
CASSPGWGIQPQHF
TGTGCCAGCTCCCCAGGGTGGGGGATTCAGCCCCAGCATTTT
>NA|TRBV29-1|NA|TRBJ2-1
CSVVLGPGSYNEQFF
TGCAGCGTTGTCTTAGGTCCCGGCTCCTACAATGAGCAGTTCTTC
>once|TRBV9|TRBD2|TRBJ2-2
CASSVRTGGNTGELFF
TGTGCCAGCAGCGTACGGACGGGAGGGAACACCGGGGAGCTGTTTTTT
>NA|TRBV13|TRBD1|TRBJ2-5
CASSSPDREGQYF
TGTGCCAGCAGCTCTCCGGACAGGGAAGGGCAGTACTTC
>NA|TRBV5-1|NA|TRBJ1-1
CASSFLLQGRTEAFF
TGCGCCAGCAGCTTTCTCTTGCAGGGCCGAACTGAAGCTTTCTTT
>NA|TRBV10-1|NA|TRBJ2-5
CASSETAFQETQYF
TGCGCCAGCAGTGAAACGGCATTCCAAGAGACCCAGTACTTC
>NA|TRBV29-1|NA|TRBJ1-1
CSVEGRMNTEAFF
TGCAGCGTTGAAGGACGCATGAACACTGAAGCTTTCTTT
>NA|TRBV6-1|NA|TRBJ1-5
CASSEAVNQPQHF
TGTGCCAGCAGTGAAGCTGTAAATCAGCCCCAGCATTTT
>few|TRBV28|TRBD1|TRBJ1-4
CASGETGYEKLFF
TGTGCCAGCGGGGAGACAGGGTATGAAAAACTGTTTTTT
>NA|TRBV19|NA|TRBJ2-5
CASSTSGGWETQYF
TGTGCCAGTAGTACGAGCGGCGGTTGGGAGACCCAGTACTTC
>NA|TRBV4-1|TRBD1|TRBJ2-2
CASSHPLTGEDTGELFF
TGCGCCAGCAGCCACCCGCTGACAGGGGAGGACACCGGGGAGCTGTTTTTT
>NA|TRBV9|TRBD1|TRBJ2-2
CASSVGGGELAGELFF
TGTGCCAGCAGCGTAGGAGGGGGCGAGTTGGCCGGGGAGCTGTTTTTT
>NA|TRBV10-3|NA|TRBJ1-1
CAISEVQGVRAFF
TGTGCCATCAGTGAGGTACAGGGAGTTCGAGCTTTCTTT
>NA|TRBV11-2|NA|TRBJ1-2
CASSPSQLYGYTF
TGTGCCAGCAGCCCCAGCCAGCTTTATGGCTACACCTTC
>once|TRBV29-1|NA|TRBJ1-2
CSVADYGYTF
TGCAGCGTTGCAGACTATGGCTACACCTTC
>NA|TRBV28|NA|TRBJ1-5
CASSSQGRRQPQHF
TGTGCCAGCAGTTCACAGGGAAGAAGGCAGCCCCAGCATTTT
>NA|TRBV18|TRBD1|TRBJ2-5
CASSPLARQGETQYF
TGTGCCAGCTCACCATTGGCGAGACAGGGAGAGACCCAGTACTTC
>NA|TRBV2|NA|TRBJ2-7
CASSGLSVYEQYF
TGTGCCAGCAGTGGGCTATCGGTGTACGAGCAGTACTTC
>NA|TRBV6-5|TRBD1|TRBJ1-2
CASSYSTGGQNYGYTF
TGTGCCAGCAGTTACTCGACAGGGGGCCAAAACTATGGCTACACCTTC
>NA|TRBV6-5|NA|TRBJ1-2
CASSYHDMTYGYTF
TGTGCCAGCAGTTACCATGACATGACCTATGGCTACACCTTC
>NA|TRBV5-6|NA|TRBJ2-3
CASSPRAKGDTQYF
TGTGCCAGCAGTCCGAGGGCCAAGGGGGATACGCAGTATTTT
>once|TRBV7-6|NA|TRBJ2-7
CASSRVLDSAYEQYF
TGTGCCAGCAGCCGGGTTCTTGACAGCGCCTACGAGCAGTACTTC
>NA|TRBV18|NA|TRBJ2-1
CASSHGTPEQFF
TGTGCCAGCTCACACGGGACTCCAGAGCAGTTCTTC
>NA|TRBV2|TRBD2|TRBJ2-3
CASSVIAGGLGADTQYF
TGTGCCAGCAGTGTCATAGCGGGGGGGCTGGGGGCAGATACGCAGTATTTT
>NA|TRBV6-5|NA|TRBJ1-3
CASTEGGSGNTIYF
TGTGCCAGCACTGAGGGTGGATCTGGAAACACCATATATTTT
>NA|TRBV27|TRBD2|TRBJ2-3
CASSLLTSASTDTQYF
TGTGCCAGCAGTCTACTGACTAGCGCCAGCACAGATACGCAGTATTTT
>NA|TRBV25-1|TRBD2|TRBJ2-7
CASRETSGSYEQYF
TGTGCCAGCAGGGAGACTAGCGGCTCCTACGAGCAGTACTTC
>NA|TRBV4-2|TRBD2|TRBJ2-1
CASSQEGTSGGYNEQFF
TGTGCCAGCAGCCAAGAGGGGACTAGCGGGGGGTACAATGAGCAGTTCTTC
>NA|TRBV18|TRBD2|TRBJ2-7
CASSPSRGPSGGLGQYF
TGTGCCAGCTCACCATCAAGAGGGCCTAGCGGGGGGCTGGGGCAGTACTTC
>NA|TRBV2|NA|TRBJ2-2
CASRAGVLTGELFF
TGTGCCAGCAGGGCCGGGGTCCTCACCGGGGAGCTGTTTTTT
>NA|TRBV29-1|NA|TRBJ2-7
CSAQWGQGSDEQYF
TGCAGCGCCCAGTGGGGGCAGGGAAGTGACGAGCAGTACTTC
>once|TRBV5-1|TRBD1|TRBJ1-1
CASSFTGGWTEAFF
TGCGCCAGCAGCTTTACAGGGGGTTGGACTGAAGCTTTCTTT
>NA|TRBV27|TRBD2|TRBJ2-7
CASSLMAGGRYEQYF
TGTGCCAGCAGTTTAATGGCGGGGGGGCGATACGAGCAGTACTTC
>NA|TRBV21-1|NA|TRBJ1-3
CASSKAGSSGNTIYF
TGTGCCAGCAGCAAAGCGGGCAGCTCTGGAAACACCATATATTTT